This is a list of T cell receptor beta chains from one sample in a study of beta chain features in type 1 diabetes. The data were produced by immunoSEQ multiplex PCR, yet TCRdb's version contains in-frame clones alone and is incomplete. The sample carries about 320,000 clones, approximately 14% recorded once. Source material: central memory CD4+ T cells from blood. These receptors were taken from a man aged 25-45 years in good health. Each CDR3 is given with its conserved first and last residue. A D gene is named only where the DNA matches it firmly. Clone size, where shown, is once, few, many, or a class for clones that have expanded.

j_call	d_call	clone_size	v_call	cdr3_aa	cdr3_nt
TRBJ2-5	.	few	TRBV14	CASSRGGGETQYF	TGTGCCAGCAGCCGCGGTGGTGGAGAGACCCAGTACTTC
TRBJ1-4	.	few	TRBV6-6	CASSGGRGDNEKLFF	TGTGCCAGCAGTGGAGGAAGAGGGGATAATGAAAAACTGTTTTTT
TRBJ2-1	.	few	TRBV11-3	CASSPEVRAVGEQFF	TGTGCCAGCAGCCCCGAGGTGAGGGCCGTCGGTGAGCAGTTCTTC
TRBJ1-2	TRBD1	many	TRBV11-3	CASSPDRDYGYTF	TGTGCCAGCAGCCCGGACAGGGACTATGGCTACACCTTC
TRBJ2-7	.	few	TRBV19	CASSIMGNTIEQYF	TGTGCCAGTAGTATCATGGGGAATACGATCGAGCAGTACTTC
TRBJ2-3	TRBD2	once	TRBV9	CASSERGLAGGFSTDTQYF	TGTGCCAGCAGCGAGAGGGGACTAGCGGGGGGCTTTTCTACAGATACGCAGTATTTT
TRBJ1-2	.	few	TRBV2	CASSSELAVYGYTF	TGTGCCAGCAGTTCGGAACTGGCAGTCTATGGCTACACCTTC
TRBJ1-3	.	few	TRBV4-3	CASSQHISGGNTIYF	TGCGCCAGCAGCCAACATATATCGGGAGGAAACACCATATATTTT
TRBJ1-3	.	many	TRBV2	CASSDVLIGHLSGNTIYF	TGTGCCAGCAGTGACGTCCTCATAGGACACTTATCTGGAAACACCATATATTTT
TRBJ2-3	.	many	TRBV11-2	CASSLDHGDTQYF	TGTGCCAGCAGCTTAGATCATGGGGATACGCAGTATTTT
TRBJ1-2	TRBD1	few	TRBV9	CASSGPATDRGSYGYTF	TGTGCCAGCAGCGGACCGGCCACGGACAGGGGGAGCTATGGCTACACCTTC
TRBJ2-2	.	few	TRBV5-1	CASSWGASGGELFF	TGCGCCAGCAGCTGGGGAGCTTCTGGCGGGGAGCTGTTTTTT
TRBJ2-5	.	few	TRBV7-2	CASSFGHREETQYF	TGTGCCAGCAGCTTCGGTCATCGAGAGGAGACCCAGTACTTC
TRBJ1-2	.	.	TRBV13	CASRRAGSRHYGYTF	TGTGCCAGCAGACGTGCGGGCAGTCGGCACTATGGCTACACCTTC
TRBJ2-3	.	few	TRBV7-9	CASSLRAADTQYF	TGTGCTAGCAGCTTGAGGGCCGCAGATACGCAGTATTTT
TRBJ1-2	TRBD1	.	TRBV25-1	CASSDRRAGGGYTF	TGTGCCAGCAGTGATAGGCGGGCAGGGGGCGGCTACACCTTC
TRBJ2-1	TRBD1	many	TRBV14	CASSLQPGQALRNEQFF	TGTGCCAGCAGCCTACAGCCGGGACAGGCTCTGAGGAATGAGCAGTTCTTC
TRBJ2-7	TRBD1	few	TRBV4-1	CASSQKGQGEQYF	TGCGCCAGCAGCCAAAAAGGACAGGGCGAGCAGTACTTC
TRBJ1-3	.	many	TRBV28	CASSRGGSGNTIYF	TGTGCCAGCAGCCGGGGCGGCTCTGGAAACACCATATATTTT
TRBJ2-1	TRBD2	.	TRBV19	CASSIGLAGRGNEQFF	TGTGCCAGTAGTATCGGCCTAGCGGGTCGGGGCAATGAGCAGTTCTTC
TRBJ2-3	.	.	TRBV6-4	CASSDEGGKVRADTQYF	TGTGCCAGCAGTGACGAGGGCGGGAAGGTGAGGGCAGATACGCAGTATTTT
TRBJ2-5	TRBD2	few	TRBV19	CASSRTRVQETQYF	TGTGCCAGTAGTAGGACTAGGGTACAAGAGACCCAGTACTTC
TRBJ1-2	.	.	TRBV10-3	CATTRADGSGYTF	TGTGCCACCACGCGAGCCGACGGTAGTGGCTACACCTTC
TRBJ1-2	.	.	TRBV14	CASSQKRWAGYTF	TGTGCCAGCAGCCAAAAGAGGTGGGCTGGCTACACCTTC
TRBJ1-2	.	few	TRBV4-2	CASSDLGAGYTF	TGTGCCAGCAGCGACCTAGGGGCGGGCTACACCTTC
TRBJ1-3	.	.	TRBV9	CASSITDGSSGNTIYF	TGTGCCAGCAGCATTACCGACGGGAGCTCTGGAAACACCATATATTTT
TRBJ2-5	TRBD2	few	TRBV4-1	CASAPGTSGEGETQYF	TGCGCCAGCGCTCCCGGGACTAGCGGGGAGGGGGAGACCCAGTACTTC
TRBJ2-1	.	few	TRBV11-3	CASSWGGDEQFF	TGTGCCAGCAGCTGGGGCGGCGATGAGCAGTTCTTC
TRBJ2-3	.	.	TRBV7-2	CARGAGPGDTQYF	TGTGCCAGGGGTGCTGGGCCCGGGGATACGCAGTATTTT
TRBJ2-3	.	.	TRBV7-2	CASSFQRVTDTQYF	TGTGCCAGCAGCTTTCAGCGGGTCACAGATACGCAGTATTTT
TRBJ1-2	.	few	TRBV15	CATSARIGDGYTF	TGTGCCACCAGCGCCCGGATAGGGGATGGCTACACCTTC
TRBJ1-1	.	few	TRBV30	CAWSPQITHQGAFF	TGTGCCTGGAGTCCTCAAATAACCCATCAAGGGGCTTTCTTT
TRBJ1-2	.	.	TRBV19	CASTDSGYGYTF	TGTGCCAGCACCGACAGCGGGTATGGCTACACCTTC
TRBJ1-3	.	once	TRBV9	CASSPTLRQDSGNTIYF	TGTGCCAGCAGCCCTACCTTGAGACAAGACTCTGGAAACACCATATATTTT
TRBJ2-6	.	few	TRBV25-1	CASSDNPQVSGANVLTF	TGTGCCAGCAGTGACAACCCCCAGGTCTCTGGGGCCAACGTCCTGACTTTC
TRBJ1-1	.	.	TRBV19	CASSIQGQNTEAFF	TGTGCCAGTAGTATTCAGGGCCAGAACACTGAAGCTTTCTTT
TRBJ2-1	.	few	TRBV6-1	CAISEGRGSLYNEQFF	TGTGCCATCAGTGAGGGCCGGGGAAGCCTATACAATGAGCAGTTCTTC
TRBJ1-5	TRBD1	few	TRBV27	CASSLSQGGKPQHF	TGTGCCAGCAGTTTATCACAGGGGGGGAAGCCCCAGCATTTT
TRBJ1-4	TRBD1	few	TRBV25-1	CASSGTLTGGFEKLFF	TGTGCCAGCAGTGGAACCCTGACAGGGGGCTTTGAAAAACTGTTTTTT
TRBJ2-7	.	few	TRBV6-1	CASNTLAYEQYF	TGTGCCAGCAATACACTGGCCTACGAGCAGTACTTC
TRBJ2-1	TRBD2	.	TRBV5-1	CASRRLAGALTYNEQFF	TGCGCCAGCCGGAGACTAGCGGGGGCCTTAACCTACAATGAGCAGTTCTTC
TRBJ1-6	TRBD1	.	TRBV6-6	CASRAGGNSPLHF	TGTGCCAGCAGAGCAGGGGGTAATTCACCCCTCCACTTT
TRBJ1-2	.	.	TRBV4-2	CASSLERNYGYTF	TGTGCCAGCAGCTTGGAGAGAAACTATGGCTACACCTTC
TRBJ2-2	.	.	TRBV5-4	CASSQERTGELFF	TGTGCCAGCAGCCAAGAGCGAACCGGGGAGCTGTTTTTT
TRBJ1-2	.	few	TRBV6-1	CASSVRRTVGYTF	TGTGCCAGCAGTGTCCGTCGGACGGTTGGCTACACCTTC
TRBJ1-1	.	.	TRBV19	CASSMGPRSAEAFF	TGTGCCAGTAGTATGGGACCAAGGTCCGCTGAAGCTTTCTTT
TRBJ2-2	TRBD2	.	TRBV4-1	CASSPRGTSGGGNTGELFF	TGCGCCAGCAGCCCGCGGGGCACTAGCGGGGGTGGGAACACCGGGGAGCTGTTTTTT
TRBJ1-1	.	few	TRBV6-1	CASRVGFTEAFF	TGTGCCAGCAGGGTCGGTTTCACTGAAGCTTTCTTT
TRBJ1-2	.	.	TRBV6-1	CASREPGAPYGYTF	TGTGCCAGCAGAGAACCCGGGGCACCCTATGGCTACACCTTC
TRBJ2-1	TRBD2	few	TRBV7-2	CASSLLETSGRIEQFF	TGTGCCAGCAGCTTACTGGAGACTAGCGGGAGAATTGAGCAGTTCTTC
TRBJ1-2	.	few	TRBV6-5	CASSSSNYGYTF	TGTGCCAGCAGTTCCTCCAACTATGGCTACACCTTC
TRBJ2-3	TRBD1	few	TRBV2	CASDWGQNTDTQYF	TGTGCCAGCGACTGGGGACAGAACACAGATACGCAGTATTTT
TRBJ2-1	.	few	TRBV14	CASSQAGLSYNEQFF	TGTGCCAGCAGCCAAGCGGGACTGTCCTACAATGAGCAGTTCTTC
TRBJ2-1	.	.	TRBV4-3	CASSQVSGYNEQFF	TGCGCCAGCAGCCAAGTCTCGGGGTACAATGAGCAGTTCTTC